The next 12 T cell receptor beta chains were all read from a single sample in a study of cytomegalovirus exposure and HLA in healthy donors. It was with 60 Vbeta and 13 Jbeta primers that the PCR ran. Assay: immunoSEQ multiplex PCR; the TCRdb copy retains only in-frame clones and omits some. The table includes about 220,000 clones, over 80% detected once. Sample: PBMCs. These receptor sequences come from a middle-aged woman in good health and CMV-seropositive.

Here the CDR3 reads CASSLVGGSYNEQFF. In DNA form, the CDR3 reads TGTGCCAGCAGCTTAGTAGGCGGGAGTTACAATGAGCAGTTCTTC. The chain has TRBV11-2 and TRBJ2-1; 7 nucleotides line up with TRBD2. The CDR3 contains 15 residues. The V gene end was trimmed by 1 base and the J gene end by 4 bases; junction bases not matched to a gene: 4. The germline V gene encodes CDR1 SGHAT and CDR2 FQNNGV.

The gene calls are TRBV7-2 and TRBJ1-2, with 8 bases that match TRBD1. The germline CDR1 and CDR2 sequences are SGHTA and FQGNSA. The V segment lost 5 bases and the J segment 4 bases; nucleotides outside the gene matches: 9. The CDR3 has 15 amino acids. The CDR3 loop reads CASSPGTGEIYGYTF. The CDR3 nucleotides read TGTGCCAGCAGCCCGGGGACAGGAGAAATCTATGGCTACACCTTC.

The chain uses TRBV11-3 and TRBJ2-7, with unresolved D. The length of the CDR3 is 13 residues. CDR1 is SGHNT and CDR2 is YENEEA in the germline V gene. V lost 1 base to trimming and J lost 7 bases, with 11 bases between them. The CDR3 DNA sequence: TGTGCCAGCAGCTTAGGACCCACGAGGGAGCAGTACTTC. It specifies CASSLGPTREQYF.

The gene calls are TRBV11-3 and TRBJ2-1, with D tentatively TRBD1 (5 bases). V was cut by 5 bases and J by 5 bases, with 19 bases left in between. CDR1 is SGHNT, CDR2 YENEEA, per germline. The CDR3 totals 16 residues. The CDR3 is CASSLLRDRFNNEQFF. The CDR3 DNA reads as TGTGCCAGCAGCCTTCTTCGAGACAGATTCAACAATGAGCAGTTCTTC.

The genes are TRBV25-1 and TRBJ2-5, with a tentative D call TRBD1 (6 bases). This CDR3 region has 15 residues. V was pared by 1 base and J by 6 bases, with 15 bases between. Looked up from germline, CDR1 is MGHDK and CDR2 is SYGVNS. CDR3 bases: TGTGCCAGCAGTGAATCGGGCAGGGGTGGGAAGACCCAGTACTTC. Protein sequence: CASSESGRGGKTQYF.

This chain joins TRBV27 and TRBJ2-5; 10 bases are shared with TRBD2. V was pared by 0 bases and J by 5 bases, with 6 bases of the junction left unmatched. Germline CDR1 MNHEY, CDR2 SMNVEV (reference sequence). The CDR3 runs to 16 residues. In DNA form, the CDR3 reads TGTGCCAGCAGTTTATCGCGGGGACTAGCGCGGGAGACCCAGTACTTC. Translated: CASSLSRGLARETQYF.

The chain links TRBV6-1 to TRBJ2-3, with unresolved D. V lost 5 bases to trimming and J lost 5 bases, with 8 bases between them. CDR1 MNHNS and CDR2 SASEGT come from the germline V gene. The CDR3 sequence is 12 residues long. DNA for the CDR3: TGTGCCAGCAGTATCCGGAGAGATACGCAGTATTTT. Protein product: CASSIRRDTQYF.

The chain has TRBV6-6 and TRBJ2-7; 11 nucleotides align to TRBD2. The CDR3 totals 15 residues. Germline trimming cut 4 bases from V and 4 bases from J; bases unmatched to any gene: 6. The V gene's germline CDR1 is MNHNY and CDR2 SVGAGI (reference sequence). Written as DNA, the CDR3 is TGTGCCAGCAGTTCACCGGGACTAGCGGATTACGAGCAGTACTTC. As protein: CASSSPGLADYEQYF.

The rearrangement uses TRBV9 and TRBJ1-2; D remains ambiguous. The CDR3 is 16 amino acids. Germline V CDR1 and CDR2: SGDLS, YYNGEE. Trimming stripped 4 bases from V and 3 bases from J, with 19 bases between. CDR3 sequence reads: CASSPGLRAADYGYTF. The CDR3 DNA is TGTGCCAGCAGCCCAGGTTTGCGGGCGGCCGACTATGGCTACACCTTC.

This clone has only one observation. This rearrangement joins TRBV5-1 to TRBJ2-3, with a tentative D call TRBD2 (6 bases). This CDR3 is 14 amino acids long. The V end was cut by 0 bases, the J end by 6 bases, with 11 bases between. CDR1 SGHRS and CDR2 YFSETQ come from the germline V gene. The CDR3 loop reads CASSLEAGRDTQYF. CDR3 nucleotides: TGCGCCAGCAGCTTGGAGGCGGGAAGGGATACGCAGTATTTT.

The V gene is TRBV7-2, the J gene TRBJ1-5; D might be TRBD1 (5 bases). The ends were cut back, 5 bases at V and 9 bases at J, with 20 bases in the middle. This CDR3 spans 15 amino acids. The germline CDR1 and CDR2 sequences are SGHTA and FQGNSA. The CDR3 here is CASSLGRGNPGPQHF. The DNA of the CDR3 is TGTGCCAGCAGCCTGGGGCGGGGGAACCCTGGGCCCCAGCATTTT.

The chain is built from TRBV6-5 and TRBJ1-2; D possibly corresponds to TRBD1 (5 bases). CDR1 and CDR2 (germline): MNHEY, SVGAGI. Trimming cost V 6 bases and J 3 bases, with 17 bases left between them. The CDR3 extends over 15 amino acids. The CDR3 nucleotides are TGTGCCAGCAGAGACCAGGGTCTCGGCTACTATGGCTACACCTTC. Residues: CASRDQGLGYYGYTF.